The next 2 T cell receptor beta chains were all read from a single sample in a study of cytomegalovirus exposure and HLA in healthy donors. 60 Vbeta and 13 Jbeta primers were used in PCR. Method: immunoSEQ multiplex PCR; TCRdb's copy keeps in-frame clones and lacks some. This listing includes roughly 200,000 clones. Input material: PBMCs. The receptors here all came from a man aged 25-45 years in good health and CMV-seronegative.

The J gene is TRBJ2-3, the V gene TRBV23-1; a weak D match, TRBD2 (6 bases). TRBV23-1 is annotated as an ORF whose role is uncertain. CDR3 length equals 17 residues. Trimming pared 7 bases from V and 3 bases from J, leaving 23 bases between. CDR3 region: CASMQEVRGGWTDTQYF. In DNA, the CDR3 is TGCGCCAGCATGCAGGAGGTCCGTGGGGGGTGGACAGATACGCAGTATTTT.

The DNA of the CDR3 is TGTGCCAGCAGCAGGACAGGGGTGAACACTGAAGCTTTCTTT. This translates into CASSRTGVNTEAFF. The chain has TRBV5-6 and TRBJ1-1; 9 bases are shared with TRBD1. The CDR3 has 14 residues. Germline V gene lookup returns CDR1 SGHDT and CDR2 YYEEEE. The trim removed 4 bases at V and 0 bases at J, leaving 1 base unmatched. Drawing the rest from reference TRBV5-6 and TRBJ1-1, the complete variable domain is DAGVTQSPTHLIKTRGQQVTLRCSPKSGHDTVSWYQQALGQGPQFIFQYYEEEERQRGNFPDRFSGHQFPNYSSELNVNALLLGDSALYLCASSRTGVNTEAFFGQGTRLTVV.